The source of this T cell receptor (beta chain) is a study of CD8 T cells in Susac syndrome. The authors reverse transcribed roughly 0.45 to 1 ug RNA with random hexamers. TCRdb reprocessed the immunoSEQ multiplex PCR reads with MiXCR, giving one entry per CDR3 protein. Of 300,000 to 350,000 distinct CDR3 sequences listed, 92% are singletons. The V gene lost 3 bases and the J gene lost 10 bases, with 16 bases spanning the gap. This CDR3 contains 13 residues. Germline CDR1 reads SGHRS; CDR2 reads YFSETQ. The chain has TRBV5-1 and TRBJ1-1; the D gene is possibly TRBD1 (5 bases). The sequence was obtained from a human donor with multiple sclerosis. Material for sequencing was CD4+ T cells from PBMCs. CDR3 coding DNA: TGCGCCAGCAGCTCGCCGAAGGGGCTTCGAGCTTTCTTT. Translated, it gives CASSSPKGLRAFF.